Described below is a single T cell receptor (beta chain) sequence and its context. The assay was immunoSEQ multiplex PCR, and TCRdb's table has in-frame clones only and misses some. The sample comprises tens of thousands of clones, roughly nine tenths of which are singletons, and 0.4% to 0.6% rests with the top ten. This CDR3 comprises 11 residues. V was trimmed by 1 base and J by 5 bases, leaving 5 bases between them. The germline CDR1 and CDR2 sequences are DFQATT and SNEGSKA (reference sequence). These data originate in a study of T cell changes during pregnancy in multiple sclerosis. The source was CD4+ T cells from peripheral blood mononuclear cells, collected in the first trimester of pregnancy. This receptor was identified in a female donor in good health, enrolled as a control in a pregnancy study. The chain carries TRBV20-1 and TRBJ2-5, with D uncertain. For the CDR3, the DNA is TGCAGTGCTAGAGTTAGTGAGACCCAGTACTTC. The encoded protein is CSARVSETQYF.